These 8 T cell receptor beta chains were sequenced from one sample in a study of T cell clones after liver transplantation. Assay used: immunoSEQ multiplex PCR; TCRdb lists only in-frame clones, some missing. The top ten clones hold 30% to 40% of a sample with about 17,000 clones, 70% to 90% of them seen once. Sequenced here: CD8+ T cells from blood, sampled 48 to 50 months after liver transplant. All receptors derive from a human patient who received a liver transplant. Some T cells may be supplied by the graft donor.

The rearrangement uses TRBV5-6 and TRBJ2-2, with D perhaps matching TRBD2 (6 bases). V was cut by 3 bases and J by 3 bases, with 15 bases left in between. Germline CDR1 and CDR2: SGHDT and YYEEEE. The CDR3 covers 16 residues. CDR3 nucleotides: TGTGCCAGCAGCTCTAGGGACTCTAAAGACACCGGGGAGCTGTTTTTT. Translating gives CASSSRDSKDTGELFF.

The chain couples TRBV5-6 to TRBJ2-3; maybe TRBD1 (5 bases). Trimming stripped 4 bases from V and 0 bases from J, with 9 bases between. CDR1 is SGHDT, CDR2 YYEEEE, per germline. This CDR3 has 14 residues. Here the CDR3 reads CASSPTASTDTQYF. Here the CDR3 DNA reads TGTGCCAGCAGCCCGACAGCTAGCACAGATACGCAGTATTTT.

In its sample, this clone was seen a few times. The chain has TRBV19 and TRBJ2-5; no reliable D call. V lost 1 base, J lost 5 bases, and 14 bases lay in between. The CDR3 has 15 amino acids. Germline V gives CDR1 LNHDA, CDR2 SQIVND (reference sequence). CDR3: CASSIGTSSAETQYF. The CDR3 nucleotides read TGTGCCAGTAGTATAGGGACCTCCTCCGCGGAGACCCAGTACTTC.

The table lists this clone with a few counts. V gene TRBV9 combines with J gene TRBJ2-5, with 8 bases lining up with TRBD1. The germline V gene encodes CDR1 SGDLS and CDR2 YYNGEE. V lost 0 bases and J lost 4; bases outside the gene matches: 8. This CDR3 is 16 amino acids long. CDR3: CASSVVGTGKAETQYF. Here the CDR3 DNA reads TGTGCCAGCAGCGTAGTGGGGACAGGAAAAGCAGAGACCCAGTACTTC.

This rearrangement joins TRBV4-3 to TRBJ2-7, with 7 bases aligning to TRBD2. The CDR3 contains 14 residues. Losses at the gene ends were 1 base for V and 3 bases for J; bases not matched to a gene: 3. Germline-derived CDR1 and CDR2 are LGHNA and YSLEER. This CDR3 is CASSQVGGDYEQYF. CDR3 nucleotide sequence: TGCGCCAGCAGCCAAGTGGGGGGGGACTACGAGCAGTACTTC.

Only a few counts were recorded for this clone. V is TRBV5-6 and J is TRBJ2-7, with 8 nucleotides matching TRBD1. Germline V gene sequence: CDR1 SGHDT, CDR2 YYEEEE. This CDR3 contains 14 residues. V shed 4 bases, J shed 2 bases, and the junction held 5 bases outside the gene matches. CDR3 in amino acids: CASSLGQDTYEQYF. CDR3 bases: TGTGCCAGCAGCCTGGGACAGGATACCTACGAGCAGTACTTC.

CDR3 in DNA: TGTGCCAGCTCACCCCCACAGAGCCCGCTCTACGAGCAGTACTTC. It codes for CASSPPQSPLYEQYF. The chain couples TRBV18 to TRBJ2-7; D is undetermined. The CDR3 totals 15 residues. Germline V lookup: CDR1 KGHSH, CDR2 LQKENI. V lost 3 bases to trimming and J lost 3 bases, with 15 bases between them.

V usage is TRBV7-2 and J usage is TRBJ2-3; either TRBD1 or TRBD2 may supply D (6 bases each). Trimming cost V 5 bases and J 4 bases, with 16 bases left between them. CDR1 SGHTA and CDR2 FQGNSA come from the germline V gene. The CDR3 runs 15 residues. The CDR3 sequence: CASSPSGGRSDTQYF. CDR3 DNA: TGTGCCAGCAGCCCCTCTGGGGGGCGCTCAGATACGCAGTATTTT.